This T cell receptor beta chain came from a study of metastatic and nonmetastatic thyroid tumors. In the study overall: The comparison covered peripheral blood and tumor or nodule tissue in malignant and benign thyroid patients. Study-wide results and limits: Malignant thyroid tumors reportedly had TCR beta diversity that was significantly higher than in benign nodules, in blood and tumor.

Original processing notes: Researchers built a distant-metastasis classifier for papillary thyroid cancer that drew on CDR3 differences across clinicopathological groups. TCRdb re-processed the PCR reads through MiXCR. The V and J calls follow TCRdb's processing rather than the paper's. The sample consists of some 55,000 clones, 30% of them appearing once. V dropped 7 bases and J dropped 5; count of bases not matched to a gene: 20. The germline gives CDR1 MNHNS, CDR2 SASEGT. This CDR3 has 17 residues. About this clone: Its antigen is not known.

Patients underwent thyroid surgery, and none had received any treatment before it. The chain joins TRBV6-1 to TRBJ2-7, with TRBD2 identical over 7 bases. The sequenced sample consisted of blood. This clonotype originated in a female donor with papillary thyroid cancer or a benign thyroid nodule (not recorded which). Some clones in this sample may be carry-over from other donors' samples. The CDR3 DNA sequence: TGTGCCAGCACCAGAACAGGAGCACGGGAGGTGTTCCACGAGCAGTACTTC. Its protein is CASTRTGAREVFHEQYF.